The next 31 T cell receptor beta chains were all read from a single sample in a study of blood T cells in healthy people across ages. With a J-beta primer mix and a sample-barcoded 5' primer, a second PCR ran about 7 to 12 cycles. TCRdb called the 5' RACE reads again in MiXCR, with one record for every CDR3 protein. The sample holds about 510,000 distinct CDR3 sequences; about 29% are singletons and the top ten take roughly 3.5%. This sample was shared with a second study, whose subject was T cells of mothers and their children.

Material for sequencing was blood. The receptor source for this set is a boy younger than 10 in good health.

This CDR3 reads CSAPTQASGRTRYNEQFF. In DNA form, the CDR3 reads TGCAGTGCCCCGACTCAGGCTAGCGGGAGGACCCGCTACAATGAGCAGTTCTTC. This chain connects TRBV20-1 to TRBJ2-1; 11 nucleotides match TRBD2. This CDR3 contains 18 residues. V shed 6 bases and J 3 bases; nucleotides not matched to a gene: 16. Per germline, CDR1 DFQATT and CDR2 SNEGSKA (reference sequence).

The chain carries TRBV5-4 and TRBJ2-3; 7 bases line up with TRBD2. V dropped 3 bases and J dropped 6; count of bases not matched to a gene: 16. The CDR3 contains 17 residues. CDR1 and CDR2 from the germline V gene are SGHNT and YYREEE (reference sequence). The CDR3 is CASSSPTGGPRVDTQYF. The DNA of the CDR3 is TGTGCCAGCAGCTCGCCTACGGGGGGACCACGAGTCGATACGCAGTATTTT.

This clonotype occurred a few times. The CDR3 DNA sequence: TGTGCCAGCACCGGGACAGACCCTTACAATGAGCAGTTCTTC. It yields the protein CASTGTDPYNEQFF. The chain couples TRBV2 to TRBJ2-1; 7 bases align to TRBD1. V was pared by 7 bases and J by 4 bases, with 7 bases of the junction left unmatched. Germline-derived CDR1 and CDR2 are SNHLY and FYNNEI. The CDR3 totals 14 residues. Full variable domain (outside the CDR3, taken from reference TRBV2 and TRBJ2-1): EPEVTQTPSHQVTQMGQEVILRCVPISNHLYFYWYRQILGQKVEFLVSFYNNEISEKSEIFDDQFSVERPDGSNFTLKIRSTKLEDSAMYFCASTGTDPYNEQFFGPGTRLTVL.

The chain carries TRBV12-3 or TRBV12-4 and TRBJ2-5; 9 bases map to TRBD1. Near its end, the DNA agrees better with TRBJ2-1, so the J call may be wrong. CDR3 size: 19 residues. DNA of the CDR3: TGTGCCAGTTTCGGAGACGATGGGGCCCGGGACAGGGCCTACAATGAGCAGTTCTTC. Its protein product is CASFGDDGARDRAYNEQFF.

The chain joins TRBV12-5 to TRBJ2-5, with D uncertain. The DNA end is a closer match to TRBJ2-1, so the J assignment may be wrong. CDR1 LGHNT and CDR2 FRNRAP come from the germline V gene. This CDR3 has 12 residues. In DNA form, the CDR3 reads TGTGCTAGTGCCGGCAATGACAATGAGCAGTTCTTC. Amino acids: CASAGNDNEQFF.

This clonotype was detected a few times. J is TRBJ2-5 and V is TRBV6-1; 8 bases are a match to TRBD2. The CDR3 length is 16 residues. Trimming at V came to 8 bases and at J to 4 bases, leaving 15 bases not matched to a gene. Germline assignment: CDR1 MNHNS and CDR2 SASEGT. The CDR3 reads CASRVVAGTSGETQYF. The DNA for the CDR3 is TGTGCCAGCCGGGTGGTAGCGGGAACCTCGGGAGAGACCCAGTACTTC.

The CDR3 protein is CASSFGGRTIYGYTF. For the CDR3, the DNA is TGTGCCAGCAGTTTCGGGGGCAGGACAATTTATGGCTACACCTTC. The chain joins TRBV12-3 or TRBV12-4 to TRBJ1-2, with D perhaps matching TRBD1 (6 bases). The CDR3 length is 15 residues. Trimming cost V 3 bases and J 5 bases, with 16 bases left between them.

CDR3 sequence: CASSWTSGSVAEQYF. In nucleotides, the CDR3 is TGTGCCAGCAGCTGGACTAGCGGGAGCGTTGCCGAGCAGTACTTC. The chain carries TRBV7-2 and TRBJ2-7, with 13 bases matching TRBD2. Germline assignment: CDR1 SGHTA and CDR2 FQGNSA. The CDR3 is 15 residues long. The J segment lost 6 bases and the V segment lost 4 bases, leaving 6 bases of the junction unmatched.

The chain is built from TRBV29-1 and TRBJ2-7; perhaps TRBD2 as D (6 bases). CDR1 and CDR2 from the germline V gene are SQVTM and ANQGSEA. Trimming cost V 4 bases and J 5 bases, with 12 bases left between them. This CDR3 comprises 12 residues. The CDR3 nucleotides read TGCAGCGTTGGACAGCGGGTCGACGAGCAGTACTTC. As protein: CSVGQRVDEQYF.

The chain links TRBV4-1 to TRBJ2-2; D is unclear. The CDR3 loop spans 13 amino acids. The V gene lost 2 bases and the J gene lost 6 bases, with 7 bases spanning the gap. CDR1 is MGHRA, CDR2 YSYEKL, per germline. CDR3 DNA: TGCGCCAGCAGCCAAAGGGATCCCGGGGAGCTGTTTTTT. Amino acids: CASSQRDPGELFF.

This clonotype was detected only once. The chain links TRBV14 to TRBJ2-1; 8 bases are a match to TRBD1. CDR1 and CDR2 from the germline V gene are SGHDN and FVKESK. V gave up 3 bases and J gave up 7 bases; unmatched junction bases: 11. This CDR3 region has 16 residues. The CDR3 region is CASSHPSGTGQNEQFF. The CDR3 nucleotides read TGTGCCAGCAGCCATCCATCCGGGACAGGCCAAAATGAGCAGTTCTTC.

The rearrangement uses TRBV6-1 and TRBJ1-2; tentative D call: TRBD1 (6 bases). Per the germline V gene, CDR1 is MNHNS and CDR2 is SASEGT. Trimming removed 1 base from V and 2 bases from J, with 17 bases in between. The CDR3 runs 17 residues. CDR3 DNA: TGTGCCAGCAGTGAAGAGCGTTGGGGGACACCGAACTATGGCTACACCTTC. Its translation: CASSEERWGTPNYGYTF.

J is TRBJ2-2 and V is TRBV9; 12 positions agree with TRBD1. This CDR3 has 16 residues. With V trimmed by 3 bases and J by 5 bases, 5 bases remained unmatched. Germline values: CDR1 SGDLS, CDR2 YYNGEE. The CDR3: CASSAGTGGSTGELFF. For the CDR3, the DNA is TGTGCCAGCAGCGCCGGGACAGGGGGCTCGACCGGGGAGCTGTTTTTT.

This clonotype was counted only a few times. At one end, the junction sequence differs from germline, possibly due to a read error. The chain combines TRBV2 with TRBJ2-4; 8 bases align to TRBD1. Germline V lookup: CDR1 SNHLY, CDR2 FYNNEI. This CDR3 has 18 amino acids. CDR3: CASSEGNRGELAKNIQYF. CDR3 DNA: TGTGCCAGTAGTGAGGGTAACAGGGGGGAATTAGCCAAAAACATTCAGTACTTC.

This sequence joins TRBV20-1 and TRBJ2-1; D possibly matches TRBD1 or TRBD2 (5 bases each). CDR1 is DFQATT and CDR2 is SNEGSKA in the germline V gene (reference sequence). This CDR3 spans 15 amino acids. Between the trimmed V and J ends, which lost 6 bases and 0 bases, there was a span of 15 bases. CDR3 sequence (DNA): TGCAGTGCACGCGGCCCGGGACGCTCCTACAATGAGCAGTTCTTC. This sequence encodes CSARGPGRSYNEQFF.

This clonotype came up a few times. This rearrangement joins TRBV12-3 or TRBV12-4 to TRBJ1-1; D ambiguous. The CDR3 is 13 residues long. Trimming cost V 6 bases and J 0 bases, with 8 bases left between them. CDR3 sequence: CASRETMNTEAFF. The CDR3 bases are TGTGCCAGCAGAGAAACCATGAACACTGAAGCTTTCTTT.

The CDR3 bases are TGTGCCAGCAGCTTAGATAGGTACTCCTACAATGAGCAGTTCTTC. The encoded protein is CASSLDRYSYNEQFF. The genes are TRBV11-2 and TRBJ2-1; D is ambiguous. The CDR3 contains 15 residues. Trimming stripped 0 bases from V and 0 bases from J, with 6 bases between. Germline CDR1 SGHAT, CDR2 FQNNGV.

Turning to this clonotype: Its ends do not fully match the called genes, so a read error is possible. The rearrangement uses TRBV27 and TRBJ2-3, with D unclear. CDR1 is MNHEY and CDR2 is SMNVEV in the germline V gene (reference sequence). The CDR3 consists of 13 residues. CDR3 protein: CASSPVIQETQYF. The CDR3 bases are TGTGCCAGCAGCCCTGTGATCCAAGAGACCCAGTACTTT.

The chain has TRBV29-1 and TRBJ1-1; D is possibly TRBD1 (6 bases). From germline, CDR1 is SQVTM and CDR2 ANQGSEA. The CDR3 has 15 residues. V was clipped by 3 bases and J by 0 bases, with 14 bases between them. CDR3 coding DNA: TGCAGCGTTGACTCAGGGGCGGGGGTGAACACTGAAGCTTTCTTT. This translates into CSVDSGAGVNTEAFF.

V and J are TRBV3-1 and TRBJ2-1; 9 nucleotides align to TRBD2. The V gene end was trimmed by 0 bases and the J gene end by 7 bases; junction bases not matched to a gene: 4. Germline-derived CDR1 and CDR2 are LGHDT and YNNKEL (reference sequence). This CDR3 spans 15 amino acids. CDR3 sequence reads: CASSQDLAGYNEQFF. The CDR3 DNA reads TGTGCCAGCAGCCAAGATCTAGCGGGGTATAATGAGCAGTTCTTC.

The rearrangement links TRBV4-1 to TRBJ2-5; D uncertain. Per germline, CDR1 MGHRA and CDR2 YSYEKL. The CDR3 has 11 residues. Trimming removed 0 bases at V and 9 bases at J, with 5 bases between. CDR3 in amino acids: CASSQDRSQYF. The CDR3 DNA follows: TGCGCCAGCAGCCAAGATCGATCCCAGTACTTC.

V usage is TRBV7-9 and J usage is TRBJ2-6, with D possibly TRBD2 on 5 matching bases. CDR1 and CDR2 (germline): SEHNR, FQNEAQ (reference sequence). This CDR3 comprises 15 residues. V was clipped by 6 bases and J by 4 bases, with 13 bases between them. CDR3 loop: CASSFPRGGANVLTF. The DNA of the CDR3 is TGTGCCAGCAGTTTTCCACGGGGAGGGGCCAACGTCCTGACTTTC.

The CDR3 region is CSVEGADPEQYF. The CDR3 nucleotides are TGCAGCGTTGAAGGGGCGGACCCCGAGCAGTACTTC. The rearrangement uses TRBV29-1 and TRBJ2-7; D remains ambiguous. From germline, CDR1 is SQVTM and CDR2 ANQGSEA. Trimming took off 1 base at V and 6 bases at J, with 10 bases between the two ends. There are 12 residues in the CDR3.

The V gene is TRBV30, the J gene TRBJ2-5; D ambiguous. The CDR3 contains 12 residues. V was cut by 3 bases and J by 2 bases, with 7 bases left in between. Per the germline V gene, CDR1 is GTSNPN and CDR2 is SVGIG (reference sequence). This chain's CDR3 is CAWSRTQETQYF. In nucleotides, the CDR3 is TGTGCCTGGAGCCGGACGCAAGAGACCCAGTACTTC.

This clonotype was seen a handful of times. The chain couples TRBV29-1 to TRBJ2-2; 9 bases are a match to TRBD1. Germline values: CDR1 SQVTM, CDR2 ANQGSEA. Trimming at V came to 6 bases and at J to 0 bases, leaving 5 bases not matched to a gene. There are 15 residues in the CDR3. The CDR3 nucleotides are TGCAGCGTACGGGACAGGGCCTCGAACACCGGGGAGCTGTTTTTT. Amino acids: CSVRDRASNTGELFF.

This chain uses TRBV3-1 with TRBJ1-4; tentatively, D is TRBD1 (5 bases). Trimming cost V 5 bases and J 2 bases, with 9 bases left between them. This CDR3 contains 14 residues. Germline assignment: CDR1 LGHDT and CDR2 YNNKEL (reference sequence). The CDR3 DNA follows: TGTGCCAGCAGCTGGGGGTACACTAATGAAAAACTGTTTTTT. It yields the protein CASSWGYTNEKLFF.

This clonotype was picked up a small number of times. J is TRBJ2-5 and V is TRBV7-3; D is undetermined. V gave up 0 bases and J gave up 5 bases, with 7 bases separating them. The germline CDR1 and CDR2 sequences are SGHTA and FQGTGA. This CDR3 has 13 residues. The CDR3, as DNA: TGTGCCAGCAGCTTAACCATTCGGGAGACCCAGTACTTC. Translation gives CASSLTIRETQYF.

The rearrangement uses TRBV3-1 and TRBJ2-1, with 13 nucleotides matching TRBD2. The J call may be incorrect, as the DNA end agrees better with TRBJ2-5. Germline V gene data show CDR1 as LGHDT and CDR2 as YNNKEL (reference sequence). The CDR3 has 16 amino acids. CDR3 nucleotide sequence: TGTGCCAGCAGCCCGGGACTAGCGGGGACCCAAGAGACCCAGTACTTC. As protein: CASSPGLAGTQETQYF.

This chain uses TRBV20-1 with TRBJ2-1; 8 bases align to TRBD1. J gave up 4 bases and V 3 bases, and 2 bases lay outside the gene matches. The germline V gene has CDR1 DFQATT and CDR2 SNEGSKA (reference sequence). The CDR3 covers 13 residues. The CDR3 loop reads CSARDREYNEQFF. The CDR3, as DNA: TGCAGTGCTAGGGACAGGGAGTACAATGAGCAGTTCTTC.

This clonotype has a count of ten or more. V usage is TRBV30 and J usage is TRBJ1-2; 9 bases agree with TRBD1. V gave up 0 bases and J gave up 7 bases; unmatched junction bases: 6. Germline CDR1 and CDR2: GTSNPN and SVGIG (reference sequence). This CDR3 spans 14 amino acids. The CDR3 here is CAWSVGKTGGGYTF. The CDR3 DNA is TGTGCCTGGAGTGTTGGGAAGACAGGGGGTGGCTACACCTTC.

The table lists this clonotype with a few counts. Here the CDR3 DNA reads TGTGCCAGCAGCCGCAGGGCTCGAGAGCAGTACTTC. It yields the protein CASSRRAREQYF. The chain uses TRBV28 and TRBJ2-7; perhaps TRBD1 as D (5 bases). Trimming left V 6 bases short and J 7 bases short, with 13 bases between. Germline CDR1 reads MDHEN; CDR2 reads SYDVKM. This CDR3 is built from 12 residues. The full variable domain, completed using reference TRBV28 and TRBJ2-7, is DVKVTQSSRYLVKRTGEKVFLECVQDMDHENMFWYRQDPGLGLRLIYFSYDVKMKEKGDIPEGYSVSREKKERFSLILESASTNQTSMYLCASSRRAREQYFGPGTRLTVT.